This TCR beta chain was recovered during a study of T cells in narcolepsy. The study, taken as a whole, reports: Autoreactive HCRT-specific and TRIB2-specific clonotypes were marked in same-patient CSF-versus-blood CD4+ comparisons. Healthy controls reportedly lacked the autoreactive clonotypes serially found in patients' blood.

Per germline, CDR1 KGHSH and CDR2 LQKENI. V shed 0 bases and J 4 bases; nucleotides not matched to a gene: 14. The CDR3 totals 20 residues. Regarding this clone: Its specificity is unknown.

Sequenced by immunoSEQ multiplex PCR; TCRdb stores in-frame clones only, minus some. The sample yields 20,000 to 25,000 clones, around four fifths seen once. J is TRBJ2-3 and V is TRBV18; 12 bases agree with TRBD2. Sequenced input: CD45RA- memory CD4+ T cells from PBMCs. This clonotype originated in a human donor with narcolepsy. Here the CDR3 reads CASSPPFLRTSGIGADTQYF. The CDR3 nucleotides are TGTGCCAGCTCACCACCGTTTTTAAGGACTAGCGGGATAGGGGCAGATACGCAGTATTTT.